A single sample gave rise to the 16 T cell receptor beta chains below, sequenced in a study of shared clonotypes between healthy human individuals. Clones were sequenced by immunoSEQ multiplex PCR, and TCRdb holds only the in-frame ones, with some missing. The table has about 490,000 clones, roughly four fifths seen once. The source material was PBMCs. These receptors were taken from a woman in her 40s in good health. Some clones in this sample may be carry-over from other donors' samples.

As DNA, the CDR3 is TGTGCCATCAGTGAGTCGGGTAGCGGGCGCCAAGAGACCCAGTACTTC. Translating gives CAISESGSGRQETQYF. The chain combines TRBV10-3 with TRBJ2-5, with 7 nucleotides matching TRBD2. The germline V gene has CDR1 ENHRY and CDR2 SYGVKD. J was trimmed by 1 base and V by 0 bases; bases with no gene match: 5. The CDR3 has 16 residues.

Note on this clone: A far larger clone differs by one base, so this is likely a read error. The V gene is TRBV30, the J gene TRBJ2-5; D is undetermined. Judging by the DNA end, TRBJ2-7 fits better; the J call may be wrong. Germline CDR1 reads GTSNPN; CDR2 reads SVGIG (reference sequence). This CDR3 spans 12 amino acids. The CDR3: CAWSAGPYEQYF. In nucleotides, the CDR3 is TGTGCCTGGAGTGCGGGTCCCTACGAGCAGTACTTC.

V usage is TRBV29-1 and J usage is TRBJ2-5, with D possibly being TRBD1 (6 bases). The germline V gene has CDR1 SQVTM and CDR2 ANQGSEA. This CDR3 is built from 15 residues. The ends were cut back, 2 bases at V and 2 bases at J, with 15 bases in the middle. CDR3 DNA: TGCAGCGTTGAATTCATGACAGGACGACAAGAGACCCAGTACTTC. Protein sequence: CSVEFMTGRQETQYF.

The chain couples TRBV7-9 to TRBJ2-2; D unresolved. The ends were cut back, 1 base at V and 4 bases at J, with 7 bases in the middle. CDR1 and CDR2 from the germline V gene are SEHNR and FQNEAQ (reference sequence). The CDR3 covers 14 residues. The CDR3 reads CASSLGSVTGELFF. The CDR3 DNA reads as TGTGCCAGCAGCTTAGGGTCTGTCACCGGGGAGCTGTTTTTT. Supplemented by reference TRBV7-9 and TRBJ2-2, the full variable domain reads DTGVSQNPRHKITKRGQNVTFRCDPISEHNRLYWYRQTLGQGPEFLTYFQNEAQLEKSRLLSDRFSAERPKGSFSTLEIQRTEQGDSAMYLCASSLGSVTGELFFGEGSRLTVL.

The chain links TRBV9 to TRBJ2-3; D remains ambiguous. Germline CDR1 is SGDLS and CDR2 is YYNGEE. CDR3 length equals 15 residues. Trimming shortened V by 0 bases and J by 1 base, and 9 bases separated the two germline ends. The CDR3: CASSVVGRGTDTQYF. CDR3 DNA: TGTGCCAGCAGCGTAGTTGGACGGGGCACAGATACGCAGTATTTT.

The V call is TRBV30, the J call TRBJ2-3, with a weak D call TRBD1 (6 bases). The CDR3 runs to 14 residues. Per the germline V gene, CDR1 is GTSNPN and CDR2 is SVGIG (reference sequence). V lost 2 bases, J lost 3 bases, and 12 bases lay in between. Here the CDR3 DNA reads TGTGCCTGGAGTTCAAAAAGGGGGACAGATACGCAGTATTTT. This gives the protein CAWSSKRGTDTQYF.

This clone was seen repeatedly, ten times or more. The rearrangement links TRBV7-9 to TRBJ1-1; tentative D call: TRBD1 (6 bases). Germline CDR1 and CDR2: SEHNR and FQNEAQ (reference sequence). V lost 5 bases and J 0 bases, leaving 19 bases between the germline ends. The CDR3 totals 17 residues. The CDR3 loop reads CASSALGGRTMNTEAFF. In DNA form, the CDR3 reads TGTGCCAGCAGCGCGCTGGGGGGGCGAACAATGAACACTGAAGCTTTCTTT.

The chain recombines TRBV9 with TRBJ2-5, with 7 bases identical to TRBD2. The ends lost 4 bases at V and 5 bases at J; junction bases unmatched: 11. The CDR3 is 15 amino acids. Per germline, CDR1 SGDLS and CDR2 YYNGEE. The CDR3 DNA follows: TGTGCCAGCAGCCAAAATGCGGGAGCAGACGAGACCCAGTACTTC. Its protein product is CASSQNAGADETQYF.

The V call is TRBV9, the J call TRBJ2-7, with 9 bases lining up with TRBD2. With V trimmed by 4 bases and J by 4 bases, 9 bases remained unmatched. Germline CDR1 SGDLS, CDR2 YYNGEE. This CDR3 comprises 15 residues. The CDR3 spells CASSPLAGRAYEQYF. As DNA, the CDR3 is TGTGCCAGCAGCCCTCTAGCGGGGAGGGCTTACGAGCAGTACTTC.

The rearrangement links TRBV6-1 to TRBJ1-3, with D maybe TRBD1 (5 bases). Trimming took off 0 bases at V and 0 bases at J, with 15 bases between the two ends. CDR1 is MNHNS, CDR2 SASEGT, per germline. The CDR3 is made up of 18 amino acids. For the CDR3, the DNA is TGTGCCAGCAGTGAAGCATGGAGACAGACATACTCTGGAAACACCATATATTTT. The encoded protein is CASSEAWRQTYSGNTIYF.

The chain joins TRBV7-3 to TRBJ2-1; 8 nucleotides agree with TRBD2. J lost 0 bases, V lost 2 bases, and 3 bases had no gene match. Germline-derived CDR1 and CDR2 are SGHTA and FQGTGA. This CDR3 has 16 residues. CDR3 coding DNA: TGTGCCAGCAGCTTAGATAGCGGGAACTCCTACAATGAGCAGTTCTTC. This translates into CASSLDSGNSYNEQFF.

Comments on this clone: Other DNA sequences of this sample code for an identical CDR3. This chain uses TRBV9 with TRBJ2-3; D remains ambiguous. Deletions cut 2 bases from V and 1 base from J, with 5 bases between. There are 13 residues in the CDR3. Germline loops: CDR1 SGDLS, CDR2 YYNGEE. The CDR3 region is CASSVVGTDTQYF. CDR3 DNA: TGTGCCAGCAGCGTCGTCGGCACAGATACGCAGTATTTT.

Details on this clone: The junction departs from germline at one end; a sequencing error may be responsible. The rearrangement uses TRBV10-3 and TRBJ1-3, with D possibly being TRBD1 (5 bases). The germline CDR1 and CDR2 sequences are ENHRY and SYGVKD. This CDR3 region has 16 residues. The CDR3 bases are TGTGCCATCAGTGAGACAACCTGCGGGGTCGGAGGGGAGGGTAATTTT. This encodes CAISETTCGVGGEGNF.

The chain recombines TRBV2 with TRBJ1-4, with D unclear. The CDR3 is 16 amino acids. Trimming shortened V by 3 bases and J by 4 bases, and 15 bases separated the two germline ends. Germline V lookup: CDR1 SNHLY, CDR2 FYNNEI. The CDR3, as DNA: TGTGCCAGCAGTGATTGGGCGGCCTCCGGTAATGAAAAACTGTTTTTT. Translating it yields CASSDWAASGNEKLFF.

The table lists this clone with a few counts. The chain carries TRBV4-2 and TRBJ2-1; the match to TRBD2 covers 7 bases. The CDR3 spans 17 residues. V gave up 0 bases and J gave up 3 bases; unmatched junction bases: 8. Germline assignment: CDR1 LGHNA and CDR2 YNFKEQ. In DNA, the CDR3 is TGTGCCAGCAGCCAAGAGGGGGGGAGAAACTACTACAATGAGCAGTTCTTC. Translation gives CASSQEGGRNYYNEQFF.

J is TRBJ2-5 and V is TRBV5-4; 9 bases are a match to TRBD1. The assigned J gene may be wrong: the sequence end matches TRBJ2-7 better. The CDR3 loop spans 16 amino acids. Looked up from germline, CDR1 is SGHNT and CDR2 is YYREEE (reference sequence). The CDR3 DNA reads TGTGCCAGCAGCGAGGGCCGGGACAGGGTGGCCTACGAGCAGTACTTC. This encodes CASSEGRDRVAYEQYF.